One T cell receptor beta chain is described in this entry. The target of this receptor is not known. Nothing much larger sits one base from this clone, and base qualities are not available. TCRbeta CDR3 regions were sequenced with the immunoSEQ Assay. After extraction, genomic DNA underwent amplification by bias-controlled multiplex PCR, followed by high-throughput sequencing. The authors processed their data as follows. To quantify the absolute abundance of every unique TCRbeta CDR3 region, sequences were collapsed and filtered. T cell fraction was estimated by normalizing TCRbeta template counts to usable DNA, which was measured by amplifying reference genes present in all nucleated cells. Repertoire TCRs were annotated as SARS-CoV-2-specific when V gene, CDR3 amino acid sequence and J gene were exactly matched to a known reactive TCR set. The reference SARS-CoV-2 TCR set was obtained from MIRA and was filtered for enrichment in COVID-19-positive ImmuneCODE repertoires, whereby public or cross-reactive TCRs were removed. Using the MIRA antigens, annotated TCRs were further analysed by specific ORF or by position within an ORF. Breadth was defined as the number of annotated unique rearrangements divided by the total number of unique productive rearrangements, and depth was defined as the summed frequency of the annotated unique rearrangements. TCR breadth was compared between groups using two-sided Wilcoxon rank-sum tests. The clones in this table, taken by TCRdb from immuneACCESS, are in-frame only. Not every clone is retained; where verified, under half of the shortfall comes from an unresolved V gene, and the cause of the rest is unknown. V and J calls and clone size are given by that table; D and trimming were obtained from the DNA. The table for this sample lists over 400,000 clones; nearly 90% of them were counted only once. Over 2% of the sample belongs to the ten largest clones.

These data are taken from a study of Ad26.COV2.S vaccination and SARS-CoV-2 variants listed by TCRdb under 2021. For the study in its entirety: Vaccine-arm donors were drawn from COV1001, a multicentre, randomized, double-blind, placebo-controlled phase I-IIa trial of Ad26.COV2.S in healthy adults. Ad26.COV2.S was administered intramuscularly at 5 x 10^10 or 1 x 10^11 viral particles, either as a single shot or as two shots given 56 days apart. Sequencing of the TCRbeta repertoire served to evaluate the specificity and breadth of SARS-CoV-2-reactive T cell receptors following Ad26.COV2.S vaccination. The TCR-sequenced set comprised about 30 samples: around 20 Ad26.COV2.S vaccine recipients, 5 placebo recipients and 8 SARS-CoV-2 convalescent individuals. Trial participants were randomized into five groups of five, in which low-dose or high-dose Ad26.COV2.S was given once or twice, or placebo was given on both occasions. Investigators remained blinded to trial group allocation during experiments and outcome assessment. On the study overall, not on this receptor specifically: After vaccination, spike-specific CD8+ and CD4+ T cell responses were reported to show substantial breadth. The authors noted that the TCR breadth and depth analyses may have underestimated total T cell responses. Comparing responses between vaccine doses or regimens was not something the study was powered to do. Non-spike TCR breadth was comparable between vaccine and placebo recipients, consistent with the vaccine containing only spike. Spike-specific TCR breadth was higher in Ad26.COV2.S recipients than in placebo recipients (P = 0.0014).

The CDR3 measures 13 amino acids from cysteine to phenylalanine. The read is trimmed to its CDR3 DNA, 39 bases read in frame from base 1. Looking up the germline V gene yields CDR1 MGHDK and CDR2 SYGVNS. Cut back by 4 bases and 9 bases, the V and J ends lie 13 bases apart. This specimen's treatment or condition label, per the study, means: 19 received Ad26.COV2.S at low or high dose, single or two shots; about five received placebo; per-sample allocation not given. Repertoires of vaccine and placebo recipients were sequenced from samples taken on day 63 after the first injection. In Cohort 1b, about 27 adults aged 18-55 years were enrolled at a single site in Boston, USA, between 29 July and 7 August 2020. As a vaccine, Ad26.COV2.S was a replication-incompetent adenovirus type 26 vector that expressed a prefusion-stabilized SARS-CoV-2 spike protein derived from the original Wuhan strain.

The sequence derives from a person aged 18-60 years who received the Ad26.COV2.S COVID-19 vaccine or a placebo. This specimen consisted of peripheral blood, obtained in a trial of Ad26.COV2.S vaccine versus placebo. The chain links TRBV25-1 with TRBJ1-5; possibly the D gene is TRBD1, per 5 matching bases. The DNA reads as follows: TGTGCCAGCAGTGGGTTAGGGGTAGCGCCCCAGCATTTT. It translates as CASSGLGVAPQHF.